The 8 T cell receptor beta chains below all came from one sample that was sequenced in a study of T cells after yellow fever vaccination. TCRdb fed the 5' RACE reads into MiXCR, producing one record per CDR3 protein. The table lists 14,000 or so distinct CDR3 sequences, 7.3% of them singletons. The sample here was PBMCs, either bulk or a sorted T-cell subset (CD4+, CD8+, memory, or dextramer-sorted; not recorded which), taken on the day of the yellow fever booster vaccination. The receptor set was obtained from a man in his late teens or twenties who received the YFV17D yellow fever vaccine.

The rearrangement links TRBV5-1 to TRBJ1-3, with a possible D match to TRBD1 (6 bases). There are 16 residues in the CDR3. Trimming stripped 7 bases from V and 0 bases from J, with 17 bases between. CDR1 and CDR2 from the germline V gene are SGHRS and YFSETQ. CDR3 in amino acids: CASGERGQLSGNTIYF. The CDR3 coding sequence is TGCGCCAGCGGCGAACGAGGACAGCTCTCTGGAAACACCATATATTTT. The whole variable domain, remainder taken from reference TRBV5-1 and TRBJ1-3, is KAGVTQTPRYLIKTRGQQVTLSCSPISGHRSVSWYQQTPGQGLQFLFEYFSETQRNKGNFPGRFSGRQFSNSRSEMNVSTLELGDSALYLCASGERGQLSGNTIYFGEGSWLTVV.

The sample holds many counts of this clonotype. This rearrangement joins TRBV5-5 to TRBJ2-5; D gene unclear. Trimming stripped 4 bases from V and 7 bases from J, with 14 bases between. The CDR3 sequence is 13 residues long. The germline V gene encodes CDR1 SGHKS and CDR2 YYEKEE (reference sequence). The CDR3 here is CASSPAPLATQYF. DNA of the CDR3: TGTGCCAGCAGCCCGGCCCCCTTAGCGACCCAGTACTTC. Full variable domain (remainder filled in from reference TRBV5-5 and TRBJ2-5): DAGVTQSPTHLIKTRGQQVTLRCSPISGHKSVSWYQQVLGQGPQFIFQYYEKEERGRGNFPDRFSARQFPNYSSELNVNALLLGDSALYLCASSPAPLATQYFGPGTRLLVL.

This clonotype was counted at least ten times. V and J are TRBV7-2 and TRBJ2-3; D is uncertain. The V gene lost 2 bases and the J gene lost 4 bases, with 10 bases spanning the gap. The CDR3 runs 14 residues. Germline V gene data show CDR1 as SGHTA and CDR2 as FQGNSA. CDR3: CASSLSVGSDTQYF. Here the CDR3 DNA reads TGTGCCAGCAGCTTATCCGTGGGTTCAGATACGCAGTATTTT.

This clonotype was seen many times. The V and J genes are TRBV5-1 and TRBJ2-7; a weak D match, TRBD1 (6 bases). This CDR3 has 15 residues. The germline CDR1 and CDR2 sequences are SGHRS and YFSETQ. V lost 7 bases to trimming and J lost 0 bases, with 17 bases between them. CDR3 in amino acids: CASRPGTISSYEQYF. The CDR3 DNA sequence: TGCGCCAGCCGTCCCGGGACAATAAGCTCCTACGAGCAGTACTTC.

This clonotype is labeled as medium-sized. The chain links TRBV6-6 to TRBJ2-3, with D perhaps TRBD1 (6 bases). This CDR3 region has 12 residues. The germline V and J ends were trimmed by 8 bases and 1 base, with 7 bases remaining between them. Per germline, CDR1 MNHNY and CDR2 SVGAGI (reference sequence). The CDR3, as DNA: TGTGCCAGCTCAGGGGGCACAGATACGCAGTATTTT. Translated, it gives CASSGGTDTQYF.

This clonotype was detected many times. The rearrangement uses TRBV20-1 and TRBJ2-7; 7 bases line up with TRBD2. CDR1 is DFQATT and CDR2 is SNEGSKA in the germline V gene (reference sequence). Trimming removed 3 bases from V and 3 bases from J; junction bases left unmatched: 2. This CDR3 region has 12 residues. The CDR3 nucleotides are TGCAGTGCTAGTGGGGGGGTCTACGAGCAGTACTTC. As protein: CSASGGVYEQYF.

This clonotype counts as medium-sized. The genes are TRBV25-1 and TRBJ1-2; no definite D call. Germline V gives CDR1 MGHDK, CDR2 SYGVNS. CDR3 length equals 11 residues. Between the trimmed V and J ends, which lost 2 bases and 8 bases, there was a span of 6 bases. The CDR3 here is CASSEQGGYTF. CDR3 DNA: TGTGCCAGCAGTGAACAAGGAGGCTACACCTTC.

This clonotype was seen ten or more times. This sequence joins TRBV15 and TRBJ2-5, with TRBD1 matching 7 bases. V shed 5 bases, J shed 5 bases, and the junction held 8 bases outside the gene matches. The CDR3 runs to 14 residues. Germline CDR1 LNHNV, CDR2 YYDKDF (reference sequence). The CDR3 DNA reads as TGTGCCACCAGCCTAGGGGGCTTGGGGGAGACCCAGTACTTC. This gives the protein CATSLGGLGETQYF.